This TCR beta chain is drawn from a study of brain metastases from non-small cell lung cancer. Study findings and constraints: Paired brain metastases and primary tumors largely shared TCR repertoires. In 55% to 70% of brain metastases, T-cell clones were expanded compared with matched primary tumors. Compared with primary tumors, brain metastases showed less T-cell infiltration.

Worth noting for this clone: Its specificity is unknown.

The assay was immunoSEQ multiplex PCR, and TCRdb's table has in-frame clones only and misses some. The table lists about 1,500 clones, more than 85% of them singletons. The V segment lost 5 bases and the J segment 5 bases; nucleotides outside the gene matches: 14. The germline V gene has CDR1 SGHAT and CDR2 FQNNGV. This CDR3 comprises 18 residues. The rearrangement uses TRBV11-2 and TRBJ1-5, with TRBD1 matching over 11 bases. This TCR was sampled from a donor aged 40 or over with non-small cell lung cancer. Sequencing input: tissue from a brain metastasis. The CDR3: CASSRTGGGYVGHQPQHF. The CDR3 bases are TGTGCCAGCAGCAGGACAGGGGGCGGTTATGTTGGGCATCAGCCCCAGCATTTT. Full variable domain (rest looked up from reference TRBV11-2 and TRBJ1-5): EAGVAQSPRYKIIEKRQSVAFWCNPISGHATLYWYQQILGQGPKLLIQFQNNGVVDDSQLPKDRFSAERLKGVDSTLKIQPAKLEDSAVYLCASSRTGGGYVGHQPQHFGDGTRLSIL.